Each of the 26 T cell receptor beta chains below was sequenced from the same sample in a study of OX40 agonist ivuxolimab in advanced cancers. Only in-frame clones appear in the TCRdb table, and some are missing; sequencing was by immunoSEQ multiplex PCR. The data hold approximately 100,000 clones, with roughly 89% observed a single time. The sequences come from CD4+ or CD8+ T cells sorted from blood, collected in a trial of the OX40 agonist ivuxolimab. These receptors originate from an adult with an advanced solid tumor such as melanoma, head and neck, liver or kidney cancer.

The V gene is TRBV4-1, the J gene TRBJ2-7; D may be TRBD1 or TRBD2 (5 bases each). V dropped 5 bases and J dropped 1 base, with 9 bases sitting between them. The V gene's germline CDR1 is MGHRA and CDR2 YSYEKL. There are 13 residues in the CDR3. The CDR3 sequence is CASSWDRSYEQYF. The CDR3 region has the DNA TGCGCCAGCAGCTGGGACCGATCCTACGAGCAGTACTTC.

A single count supports this clone. The chain employs TRBV29-1 and TRBJ2-1; the match to TRBD1 covers 8 bases. This CDR3 contains 14 residues. Looked up from germline, CDR1 is SQVTM and CDR2 is ANQGSEA. The J segment lost 4 bases and the V segment lost 5 bases, leaving 7 bases of the junction unmatched. CDR3 protein: CSVLRDRTYNEQFF. CDR3 sequence (DNA): TGCAGCGTTCTCCGGGACAGGACATACAATGAGCAGTTCTTC.

The chain carries TRBV6-6 and TRBJ1-2; no clear D. The CDR3 runs 11 residues. Germline V lookup: CDR1 MNHNY, CDR2 SVGAGI (reference sequence). V was pared by 5 bases and J by 8 bases, with 9 bases between. The CDR3 protein is CASSASGGYTF. In nucleotides, the CDR3 is TGTGCCAGCAGTGCGTCGGGGGGCTACACCTTC.

The V call is TRBV6-5, the J call TRBJ1-1; D not certain. Per the germline V gene, CDR1 is MNHEY and CDR2 is SVGAGI. The length of the CDR3 is 14 residues. Trimming left V 5 bases short and J 4 bases short, with 14 bases between. The CDR3 loop reads CASSPPGVGTEAFF. Written as DNA, the CDR3 is TGTGCCAGCAGTCCTCCTGGGGTGGGCACTGAAGCTTTCTTT.

The chain employs TRBV19 and TRBJ2-5, with 7 bases matching TRBD1. V lost 9 bases and J lost 2; bases outside the gene matches: 6. The CDR3 is 13 residues long. From germline, CDR1 is LNHDA and CDR2 SQIVND (reference sequence). CDR3 loop: CASGTAIQETQYF. The CDR3 coding sequence is TGTGCCAGCGGGACAGCTATTCAAGAGACCCAGTACTTC.

The genes are TRBV6-1 and TRBJ2-7; a possible D gene is TRBD1 (6 bases). Germline values: CDR1 MNHNS, CDR2 SASEGT. The V end was cut by 0 bases, the J end by 3 bases, with 15 bases between. The CDR3 has 16 residues. The CDR3 nucleotides are TGTGCCAGCAGTGAAGCCAATGGACAGAGCCTCTACGAGCAGTACTTC. Amino acid sequence: CASSEANGQSLYEQYF.

The gene calls are TRBV5-1 and TRBJ2-1; 8 bases are a match to TRBD2. The CDR3 runs 14 residues. The V gene's germline CDR1 is SGHRS and CDR2 YFSETQ. Losses at the gene ends were 2 bases for V and 6 bases for J; bases not matched to a gene: 4. The CDR3 loop is CASSLSGGVNEQFF. In DNA form, the CDR3 reads TGCGCCAGCAGCTTATCCGGGGGGGTCAATGAGCAGTTCTTC.

The gene calls are TRBV11-2 and TRBJ1-2; weak D call: TRBD1 (5 bases). The CDR3 length is 13 residues. Trimming removed 4 bases at V and 1 base at J, with 7 bases between. Germline values: CDR1 SGHAT, CDR2 FQNNGV. The CDR3 DNA sequence: TGTGCCAGCAGCTCACAGGTTAACTATGGCTACACCTTC. Protein product: CASSSQVNYGYTF.

The chain recombines TRBV4-3 with TRBJ1-2; D not resolved. With 0 bases removed from V and 5 bases from J, the gap between germline ends came to 13 bases. This CDR3 is built from 15 residues. CDR1 and CDR2 from the germline V gene are LGHNA and YSLEER. The DNA of the CDR3 is TGCGCCAGCAGCCAAGATGTCAGAGATCCTTATGGCTACACCTTC. Translation: CASSQDVRDPYGYTF.

The rearrangement links TRBV7-2 to TRBJ1-1, with a tentative D call TRBD1 (6 bases). Trimming shortened V by 4 bases and J by 4 bases, and 13 bases separated the two germline ends. CDR1 and CDR2 (germline): SGHTA, FQGNSA. The CDR3 sequence is 14 residues long. CDR3 in amino acids: CASSSQGLSTEAFF. The CDR3 coding sequence is TGTGCCAGCAGCTCACAGGGTTTGAGCACTGAAGCTTTCTTT.

This clone was seen a single time. The rearrangement links TRBV5-6 to TRBJ1-3; D not resolved. V was trimmed by 0 bases and J by 0 bases, leaving 10 bases between them. The CDR3 runs to 16 residues. In germline, CDR1 is SGHDT, CDR2 YYEEEE. CDR3 in amino acids: CASSLVGMSSGNTIYF. The CDR3 nucleotides read TGTGCCAGCAGCTTGGTGGGGATGAGCTCTGGAAACACCATATATTTT.

The rearrangement links TRBV28 to TRBJ2-3; 9 nucleotides match TRBD2. Germline values: CDR1 MDHEN, CDR2 SYDVKM. V lost 5 bases to trimming and J lost 2 bases; unmatched junction nucleotides: 5. CDR3 length equals 15 residues. The CDR3 DNA sequence: TGTGCCAGCAGTGCGACTAGCGGTCTCACAGATACGCAGTATTTT. Its translation is CASSATSGLTDTQYF.

This chain joins TRBV5-1 and TRBJ2-1, with 9 bases fitting TRBD2. CDR3 length: 15 amino acids. CDR1 and CDR2 (germline): SGHRS, YFSETQ. The ends lost 3 bases at V and 2 bases at J; junction bases unmatched: 3. CDR3 nucleotides: TGCGCCAGCAGCTCGTTAGCGGGGGCCTACAATGAGCAGTTCTTC. Translated: CASSSLAGAYNEQFF.

This chain joins TRBV6-6 and TRBJ1-1; D is ambiguous. The germline V gene has CDR1 MNHNY and CDR2 SVGAGI (reference sequence). The ends were cut back, 4 bases at V and 4 bases at J, with 7 bases in the middle. The CDR3 spans 12 residues. DNA of the CDR3: TGTGCCAGCAGTTTGGCGGTCACTGAAGCTTTCTTT. Translated: CASSLAVTEAFF.

V gene TRBV5-6 combines with J gene TRBJ2-5; either TRBD1 or TRBD2 may fit D (5 bases each). The CDR3 runs to 13 residues. Germline V gene lookup returns CDR1 SGHDT and CDR2 YYEEEE. Trimming cost V 4 bases and J 5 bases, with 12 bases left between them. The CDR3 sequence is CASSIRGEETQYF. In DNA form, the CDR3 reads TGTGCCAGCAGCATAAGAGGGGAGGAGACCCAGTACTTC.

The J gene is TRBJ2-5, the V gene TRBV19; a weak D match, TRBD1 (5 bases). V was trimmed by 5 bases and J by 2 bases, leaving 15 bases between them. There are 15 residues in the CDR3. Germline lookup yields CDR1 LNHDA and CDR2 SQIVND (reference sequence). CDR3 in DNA: TGTGCCAGTAGTCCTCGACAGCTACCACAAGAGACCCAGTACTTC. It is translated as CASSPRQLPQETQYF.

The rearrangement links TRBV4-2 to TRBJ2-7; 14 bases align to TRBD2. V lost 0 bases, J lost 5 bases, and 6 bases stayed unmatched. The CDR3 runs 17 residues. Germline V gene lookup returns CDR1 LGHNA and CDR2 YNFKEQ. Here the CDR3 DNA reads TGTGCCAGCAGCCAAGATAAAGGGACTAGCGGGGGACACGAGCAGTACTTC. It encodes CASSQDKGTSGGHEQYF.

The chain uses TRBV18 and TRBJ2-6, with D possibly matching TRBD2 (5 bases). The germline V gene has CDR1 KGHSH and CDR2 LQKENI. The CDR3 spans 17 residues. Deletions cut 0 bases from V and 0 bases from J, with 9 bases between. The CDR3 nucleotides are TGTGCCAGCTCACCACCCTCGGGGAGCTCTGGGGCCAACGTCCTGACTTTC. Translation gives CASSPPSGSSGANVLTF.

There are a few counts of this clone. The chain is built from TRBV5-1 and TRBJ1-2; TRBD1 aligns across 11 bases. CDR1 is SGHRS, CDR2 YFSETQ, per germline. The junction had 6 bases not matched to a gene; V was cut back by 4 bases and J by 7 bases. This CDR3 spans 14 amino acids. In nucleotides, the CDR3 is TGCGCCAGCAGCACCGGACAGGGGGCGGTTGGCTACACCTTC. Encoded protein: CASSTGQGAVGYTF.

The chain employs TRBV30 and TRBJ2-1; D gene unclear. The germline gives CDR1 GTSNPN, CDR2 SVGIG (reference sequence). The CDR3 is 11 residues long. The ends were cut back, 8 bases at V and 3 bases at J, with 8 bases in the middle. CDR3 nucleotides: TGTGCCCAGCGAGTCTACAATGAGCAGTTCTTC. Its protein product is CAQRVYNEQFF. Drawing the rest from reference TRBV30 and TRBJ2-1, the complete variable domain is SQTIHQWPATLVQPVGSPLSLECTVEGTSNPNLYWYRQAAGRGLQLLFYSVGIGQISSEVPQNLSASRPQDRQFILSSKKLLLSDSGFYLCAQRVYNEQFFGPGTRLTVL.

The DNA of the CDR3 is TGTGCCAGCAGCACCCGGGACAGCAGTACGCAGTATTTT. As protein: CASSTRDSSTQYF. V is TRBV11-2 and J is TRBJ2-3; 7 nucleotides match TRBD1. V lost 5 bases, J lost 8 bases, and 7 bases stayed unmatched. Germline V gene data show CDR1 as SGHAT and CDR2 as FQNNGV. The CDR3 extends over 13 amino acids. The full variable domain, its missing parts supplied by reference TRBV11-2 and TRBJ2-3, is EAGVAQSPRYKIIEKRQSVAFWCNPISGHATLYWYQQILGQGPKLLIQFQNNGVVDDSQLPKDRFSAERLKGVDSTLKIQPAKLEDSAVYLCASSTRDSSTQYFGPGTRLTVL.

The rearrangement uses TRBV9 and TRBJ1-5; TRBD1 is a possible D gene (6 bases). The CDR3 has 15 amino acids. Germline V gene lookup returns CDR1 SGDLS and CDR2 YYNGEE. V dropped 2 bases and J dropped 2 bases, with 11 bases sitting between them. CDR3 DNA: TGTGCCAGCAGCGTGGGGGCCGAGGGCAATCAGCCCCAGCATTTT. Its translation: CASSVGAEGNQPQHF.

The genes are TRBV19 and TRBJ1-5; D uncertain. The V and J ends lost 2 bases and 2 bases respectively, with 19 bases between them. This CDR3 spans 18 amino acids. The germline gives CDR1 LNHDA, CDR2 SQIVND (reference sequence). This CDR3 is CASSILGSGLQGNQPQHF. As DNA, the CDR3 is TGTGCCAGTAGTATATTGGGCTCCGGCCTCCAGGGCAATCAGCCCCAGCATTTT.

The chain is built from TRBV30 and TRBJ2-5; TRBD1 matches at 9 bases. The CDR3 is made up of 12 amino acids. CDR1 and CDR2 from the germline V gene are GTSNPN and SVGIG (reference sequence). V lost 5 bases and J lost 5; bases outside the gene matches: 3. CDR3 DNA sequence: TGTGCCTGGGGACAGGGGTGGGAGACCCAGTACTTC. As protein: CAWGQGWETQYF.

The J gene is TRBJ1-2, the V gene TRBV4-3; 8 bases align to TRBD1. The germline V gene encodes CDR1 LGHNA and CDR2 YSLEER. The J segment lost 1 base and the V segment lost 4 bases, leaving 5 bases of the junction unmatched. The CDR3 sequence is 15 residues long. The CDR3 here is CASSRGTGDNYGYTF. DNA for the CDR3: TGCGCCAGCAGCCGAGGGACAGGAGATAACTATGGCTACACCTTC.

The chain is built from TRBV4-3 and TRBJ1-2, with D possibly matching TRBD1 (6 bases). Germline V gene sequence: CDR1 LGHNA, CDR2 YSLEER. Trimming left V 3 bases short and J 4 bases short, with 15 bases between. The CDR3 sequence is 15 residues long. CDR3 protein: CASSHVSGGGYGYTF. Here the CDR3 DNA reads TGCGCCAGCAGCCACGTTAGTGGAGGGGGCTATGGCTACACCTTC.